These 3 T cell receptor beta chains were sequenced from one sample in a study of cytomegalovirus exposure and HLA in healthy donors. The PCR was carried out with 60 Vbeta primers and 13 Jbeta primers. Measured with immunoSEQ multiplex PCR; TCRdb has only the in-frame clones, and not every one. The repertoire has more than 100,000 clones, less than 80% of them found once; the top ten carry approximately 1.8%. The sequenced sample was PBMCs. Receptor source: a female donor in good health and CMV-seropositive.

This chain connects TRBV5-4 to TRBJ2-7, with 9 bases identical to TRBD2. Trimming at V came to 3 bases and at J to 0 bases, leaving 4 bases not matched to a gene. CDR3 length: 15 residues. CDR1 SGHNT and CDR2 YYREEE come from the germline V gene (reference sequence). The CDR3 is CASSWGSGSSYEQYF. The CDR3, as DNA: TGTGCCAGCAGCTGGGGTAGCGGGAGCTCCTACGAGCAGTACTTC.

The rearrangement uses TRBV29-1 and TRBJ1-2; 10 nucleotides match TRBD1. Germline loops: CDR1 SQVTM, CDR2 ANQGSEA. The CDR3 runs 14 residues. Trimming at V came to 6 bases and at J to 5 bases, leaving 9 bases not matched to a gene. CDR3 residues: CSVGTGVFSYGYTF. The CDR3 coding sequence is TGCAGCGTGGGGACAGGGGTATTTTCTTATGGCTACACCTTC.

The chain is built from TRBV19 and TRBJ1-1; unclear D gene. CDR1 and CDR2 from the germline V gene are LNHDA and SQIVND (reference sequence). The CDR3 spans 14 residues. V lost 0 bases and J lost 1, with 6 bases in between. CDR3 in amino acids: CASSIDGRNTEAFF. DNA for the CDR3: TGTGCCAGTAGTATAGATGGGAGGAACACTGAAGCTTTCTTT.